Presented here are 14 T cell receptor beta chains from one specimen sequenced in a study of cytotoxic CD8 clonotypes in ibrutinib-treated CLL. Data came from immunoSEQ multiplex PCR; TCRdb stores just in-frame clones and leaves some out. The sample records nearly 85,000 clones, roughly 77% being singletons. This sample comprised PBMCs, obtained after 12 months of ibrutinib treatment. These receptors all stem from a human donor with chronic lymphocytic leukemia.

CDR3 coding DNA: TGCGCCAGCAGCTTGGATGGGGGGGACTATGGCTACACCTTC. Encoded protein: CASSLDGGDYGYTF. The J gene is TRBJ1-2, the V gene TRBV5-1; perhaps TRBD1 as D (5 bases). Germline assignment: CDR1 SGHRS and CDR2 YFSETQ. The CDR3 contains 14 residues. Trimming stripped 0 bases from V and 3 bases from J, with 9 bases between.

The rearrangement joins TRBV21-1 to TRBJ2-7; the table's D call TRBD1 went unverified against the DNA. TRBV21-1 is labeled a pseudogene. The CDR3 spans 15 residues. The CDR3 reads CASSKGARVGYEQYF. The DNA of the CDR3 is TGTGCCAGCAGCAAAGGGGCCAGGGTGGGTTACGAGCAGTACTTC.

The V and J genes are TRBV15 and TRBJ2-1; 7 nucleotides agree with TRBD2. V was clipped by 8 bases and J by 4 bases; unmatched bases: 5. CDR3 size: 13 residues. CDR1 is LNHNV and CDR2 is YYDKDF in the germline V gene (reference sequence). Here the CDR3 DNA reads TGTGCCACCGCTAGCGGAGATTACAATGAGCAGTTCTTC. Amino acid sequence: CATASGDYNEQFF.

The rearrangement uses TRBV10-2 and TRBJ1-2, with 7 bases matching TRBD1. The CDR3 has 15 residues. Germline CDR1 and CDR2: WSHSY and SAAADI. The trim removed 6 bases at V and 4 bases at J, leaving 11 bases unmatched. The CDR3 loop is CASRINRQGLYGYTF. As DNA, the CDR3 is TGCGCCAGCAGAATAAATCGACAGGGCCTCTATGGCTACACCTTC.

The rearrangement joins TRBV9 to TRBJ2-3; D tentatively reads TRBD1 or TRBD2 (7 bases each). The germline V gene has CDR1 SGDLS and CDR2 YYNGEE. Trimming stripped 4 bases from V and 6 bases from J, with 15 bases between. CDR3 length: 14 amino acids. CDR3 loop: CASSPGGGPDTQYF. The DNA of the CDR3 is TGTGCCAGCAGCCCAGGGGGGGGCCCCGATACGCAGTATTTT.

The CDR3 protein is CASSPTGLSGNTIYF. The DNA for the CDR3 is TGCGCCAGCTCCCCGACAGGGCTCTCTGGAAACACCATATATTTT. V and J are TRBV5-1 and TRBJ1-3; 7 nucleotides line up with TRBD1. This CDR3 region has 15 residues. Germline-derived CDR1 and CDR2 are SGHRS and YFSETQ. With 7 bases clipped from V and 0 bases from J, the junction kept 7 bases outside the gene matches.

This clone was observed many times. This chain uses TRBV7-2 with TRBJ1-5; D call uncertain. The CDR3 totals 14 residues. Per the germline V gene, CDR1 is SGHTA and CDR2 is FQGNSA. Trimming removed 5 bases at V and 2 bases at J, with 10 bases between. CDR3 protein: CASSQDGGNQPQHF. CDR3 coding DNA: TGTGCCAGCAGCCAGGACGGGGGCAATCAGCCCCAGCATTTT. Drawing the rest from reference TRBV7-2 and TRBJ1-5, the complete variable domain is GAGVSQSPSNKVTEKGKDVELRCDPISGHTALYWYRQSLGQGLEFLIYFQGNSAPDKSGLPSDRFSAERTGGSVSTLTIQRTQQEDSAVYLCASSQDGGNQPQHFGDGTRLSIL.

The chain has TRBV6-6 and TRBJ2-6, with TRBD2 matching 9 bases. Germline V gene data show CDR1 as MNHNY and CDR2 as SVGAGI (reference sequence). The V and J ends lost 3 bases and 3 bases, in that order; junction bases with no gene match: 3. CDR3 size: 16 residues. Written as DNA, the CDR3 is TGTGCCAGCAGTTATGCGGGGGGGGATGGGGCCAACGTCCTGACTTTC. Encoded protein: CASSYAGGDGANVLTF.

The V gene is TRBV10-3, the J gene TRBJ1-1, with D tentatively TRBD1 (6 bases). Germline V gene lookup returns CDR1 ENHRY and CDR2 SYGVKD. CDR3 length: 15 residues. The V gene lost 6 bases and the J gene lost 4 bases, with 18 bases spanning the gap. DNA of the CDR3: TGTGCCATCAGGGGGGCCGGGACCTGGGGCACTGAAGCTTTCTTT. It translates to CAIRGAGTWGTEAFF.

The chain is built from TRBV21-1 and TRBJ1-5; the listed D gene, TRBD1, was not tested against the DNA. TRBV21-1 is flagged as a pseudogene. This CDR3 is 14 amino acids long. This chain's CDR3 is CASSPRQSNQPQHF. In nucleotides, the CDR3 is TGTGCCAGCAGCCCCCGACAGTCCAATCAGCCCCAGCATTTT.

This clone has only a few counts. The rearrangement joins TRBV6-1 to TRBJ2-5; 7 nucleotides agree with TRBD2. This CDR3 has 14 residues. From germline, CDR1 is MNHNS and CDR2 SASEGT. Trimming cost V 0 bases and J 5 bases; bases outside gene matches: 3. CDR3: CASSEAGGWETQYF. CDR3 bases: TGTGCCAGCAGTGAAGCGGGGGGGTGGGAGACCCAGTACTTC.

The rearrangement joins TRBV15 to TRBJ1-1; D is ambiguous. Trimming removed 3 bases at V and 0 bases at J, with 8 bases between. The CDR3 covers 14 residues. Germline V gene sequence: CDR1 LNHNV, CDR2 YYDKDF (reference sequence). CDR3 sequence (DNA): TGTGCCACCAGCAGTGGGAGGATGAACACTGAAGCTTTCTTT. The encoded protein is CATSSGRMNTEAFF.

Written as DNA, the CDR3 is TGTGCCAGCAGCGCCGGACAGGGGGGTGAAAAACTGTTTTTT. Its protein product is CASSAGQGGEKLFF. This chain uses TRBV9 with TRBJ1-4, with 10 bases aligning to TRBD1. The CDR3 loop spans 14 amino acids. Trimming removed 3 bases from V and 7 bases from J; junction bases left unmatched: 3. Germline V lookup: CDR1 SGDLS, CDR2 YYNGEE.

The chain is built from TRBV10-3 and TRBJ1-2; D is ambiguous. Germline assignment: CDR1 ENHRY and CDR2 SYGVKD. The CDR3 is 14 amino acids. The V gene lost 7 bases and the J gene lost 3 bases, with 15 bases spanning the gap. CDR3 sequence reads: CAINPGSAHYGYTF. The CDR3 DNA is TGTGCCATCAACCCCGGGAGCGCCCACTATGGCTACACCTTC.